This T cell receptor (beta chain) was sequenced for a study of blood T cell repertoires in COVID-19. Germline V gene data show CDR1 as SGHNT and CDR2 as YYREEE (reference sequence). The CDR3 is 15 amino acids. The germline V and J ends were trimmed by 3 bases and 0 bases, with 12 bases remaining between them. Method: immunoSEQ multiplex PCR; TCRdb's copy keeps in-frame clones and lacks some. Here the sample spans over 200,000 clones, more than 80% being singletons. Participants were placed into cohorts based on the clinical history they reported. The sample was PBMCs or T cells enriched from blood (not recorded which). J is TRBJ1-1 and V is TRBV5-4, with D tentatively TRBD1 (6 bases). The origin of this receptor is a man in his 60s who had recovered from COVID-19. The CDR3 DNA is TGTGCCAGCAGCTACCCAGGACAGATGAACACTGAAGCTTTCTTT. Its translation is CASSYPGQMNTEAFF.